Shown below are 17 T cell receptor beta chains from a single sample sequenced in a study of T cells in Graves' hyperthyroidism and ophthalmopathy. From RNA transcripts, TCR beta CDR3 regions were amplified. Carried out on the TCR CDR3, a first-round RT-PCR used the HTBI primer set. TCRdb processed the multiplex PCR reads anew with MiXCR; each CDR3 protein has one entry. The sample holds over 650,000 distinct CDR3 sequences, about a sixth seen once. The sequenced material came from blood. The receptors shown here come from a man younger than 30 with Graves' hyperthyroidism.

The J gene is TRBJ1-1, the V gene TRBV10-3; D might be TRBD1 (5 bases). The CDR3 length is 13 residues. CDR1 ENHRY and CDR2 SYGVKD come from the germline V gene. Between the trimmed V and J ends, which lost 10 bases and 1 base, there was a span of 13 bases. DNA of the CDR3: TGTGCCAGCGGTAGGGGCGAGAACACTGAAGCTTTCTTT. Translated: CASGRGENTEAFF.

This clonotype was seen repeatedly, ten times or more. J is TRBJ2-7 and V is TRBV7-8; D not certain. Germline assignment: CDR1 SGHVS and CDR2 FQNEAQ. V was cut by 1 base and J by 0 bases, with 22 bases left in between. The CDR3 length is 19 residues. The CDR3 is CASSLDMYGSFSDSYEQYF. The CDR3 nucleotides read TGTGCCAGCAGCTTAGATATGTATGGGTCTTTCAGCGACTCCTACGAGCAGTACTTC. Together with reference TRBV7-8 and TRBJ2-7, the CDR3 gives the full variable domain: GAGVSQSPRYKVAKRGQDVALRCDPISGHVSLFWYQQALGQGPEFLTYFQNEAQLDKSGLPSDRFFAERPEGSVSTLKIQRTQQEDSAVYLCASSLDMYGSFSDSYEQYFGPGTRLTVT.

The sample holds a few counts of this clonotype. The rearrangement joins TRBV7-6 to TRBJ1-3; D is unclear. Per the germline V gene, CDR1 is SGHVS and CDR2 is FNYEAQ. Deletions cut 8 bases from V and 3 bases from J, with 11 bases between. CDR3 length equals 13 residues. DNA for the CDR3: TGTGCCAGCGGGAGGACGTATGGAAACACCATATATTTT. Translating gives CASGRTYGNTIYF.

The V gene is TRBV4-1, the J gene TRBJ2-7; 11 bases agree with TRBD2. Germline loops: CDR1 MGHRA, CDR2 YSYEKL. The length of the CDR3 is 17 residues. V lost 1 base and J lost 1; bases outside the gene matches: 6. The CDR3 DNA follows: TGCGCCAGCAGCCAAGGCGCGGGACTAGCGGCATCCTACGAGCAGTACTTC. Translating gives CASSQGAGLAASYEQYF.

This clonotype was observed at least ten times. DNA for the CDR3: TGTGCCAGCGGACCGGGGCTTCCAACCGGGGAGCTGTTTTTT. Translating it yields CASGPGLPTGELFF. The rearrangement links TRBV11-2 to TRBJ2-2; either TRBD1 or TRBD2 may supply D (5 bases each). The CDR3 runs 14 residues. Trimming stripped 8 bases from V and 5 bases from J, with 15 bases between. Germline V gene data show CDR1 as SGHAT and CDR2 as FQNNGV.

Turning to this clonotype: A much bigger clone sits one base away, suggesting this may be a read error. The CDR3 bases are TGCAGTGCTCCTCTAGTGGGATCAGATACGCAGTATTTT. This encodes CSAPLVGSDTQYF. The V gene is TRBV20-1, the J gene TRBJ2-3; no reliable D call. Trimming cost V 5 bases and J 4 bases, with 13 bases left between them. CDR3 size: 13 residues. CDR1 is DFQATT and CDR2 is SNEGSKA in the germline V gene (reference sequence).

The chain links TRBV19 to TRBJ2-7; D perhaps matches TRBD2 (6 bases). V shed 3 bases and J shed 1 base, with 16 bases lying between them. The length of the CDR3 is 16 residues. In germline, CDR1 is LNHDA, CDR2 SQIVND (reference sequence). CDR3 nucleotide sequence: TGTGCCAGTAGTATGGTTAGCGGCTTTGGGTCCTACGAGCAGTACTTC. This gives the protein CASSMVSGFGSYEQYF.

The genes are TRBV29-1 and TRBJ2-7; the D gene could be TRBD1 or TRBD2 (5 bases each). The CDR3 is 11 residues long. The V end lost 6 bases, the J end lost 3 bases, and 9 bases lay between the germline ends. In germline, CDR1 is SQVTM, CDR2 ANQGSEA. CDR3 DNA sequence: TGCAGCGTGGGGGAGAACTACGAGCAGTACTTC. Protein: CSVGENYEQYF.

The chain recombines TRBV6-8 with TRBJ2-7; a weak D match, TRBD2 (5 bases). Trimming took off 7 bases at V and 2 bases at J, with 15 bases between the two ends. Germline V gene lookup returns CDR1 MNHGY and CDR2 SAAAGT. CDR3 size: 14 residues. The CDR3 region is CASIRGGSTYEQYF. CDR3 DNA: TGTGCCAGCATCCGGGGTGGGAGCACCTACGAGCAGTACTTC.

The chain carries TRBV4-2 and TRBJ2-7, with 12 bases matching TRBD2. The CDR3 runs to 17 residues. V trimming: 2 bases; J trimming: 4 bases; junction bases outside the gene matches: 9. The V gene's germline CDR1 is LGHNA and CDR2 YNFKEQ. The CDR3 is CASSQRVLAGGWYEQYF. The CDR3 coding sequence is TGTGCCAGCAGCCAAAGGGTACTAGCGGGAGGCTGGTACGAGCAGTACTTC.

The V gene is TRBV5-5, the J gene TRBJ2-3, with 11 bases matching TRBD2. The V gene's germline CDR1 is SGHKS and CDR2 YYEKEE (reference sequence). The CDR3 consists of 16 residues. The J segment lost 6 bases and the V segment lost 2 bases, leaving 8 bases of the junction unmatched. The CDR3 here is CASSFSGTSGVDTQYF. DNA of the CDR3: TGTGCCAGCAGCTTTTCCGGGACTAGCGGTGTCGATACGCAGTATTTT.

This clonotype appeared many times. The V gene is TRBV27, the J gene TRBJ1-1, with 8 nucleotides matching TRBD1. The CDR3 loop spans 14 amino acids. V was clipped by 4 bases and J by 3 bases; unmatched bases: 4. CDR1 is MNHEY and CDR2 is SMNVEV in the germline V gene (reference sequence). CDR3 amino acids: CASSYRGGDTEAFF. The CDR3 DNA is TGTGCCAGCAGTTACAGGGGGGGGGACACTGAAGCTTTCTTT.

Many counts were recorded for this clonotype. This chain joins TRBV7-6 and TRBJ2-7; 8 bases agree with TRBD1. The CDR3 is 14 amino acids. Germline CDR1 is SGHVS and CDR2 is FNYEAQ. Trimming removed 5 bases from V and 6 bases from J; junction bases left unmatched: 9. CDR3 nucleotide sequence: TGTGCCAGCAGCCAGGTCGGACAGGGCAGCGAGCAGTACTTC. Translated, it gives CASSQVGQGSEQYF.

This clonotype came up many times. CDR3 protein: CASSLAAGVLGPEAFF. In nucleotides, the CDR3 is TGCGCCAGCAGCTTGGCGGCCGGGGTTCTAGGGCCTGAAGCTTTCTTT. The rearrangement uses TRBV5-1 and TRBJ1-1; D is unclear. There are 16 residues in the CDR3. In germline, CDR1 is SGHRS, CDR2 YFSETQ. The germline V and J ends were trimmed by 0 bases and 6 bases, with 18 bases remaining between them.

V usage is TRBV27 and J usage is TRBJ2-1, with 12 nucleotides matching TRBD1. The CDR3 is 17 residues long. Germline CDR1 is MNHEY and CDR2 is SMNVEV (reference sequence). V trimming: 6 bases; J trimming: 5 bases; junction bases outside the gene matches: 11. Here the CDR3 reads CASRKDLGQGANNEQFF. CDR3 nucleotide sequence: TGTGCCAGCAGAAAAGATCTGGGACAGGGGGCCAACAATGAGCAGTTCTTC.

This clonotype was picked up many times. The chain couples TRBV29-1 to TRBJ1-1, with D maybe TRBD1 (6 bases). The CDR3 is 13 amino acids. CDR1 and CDR2 (germline): SQVTM, ANQGSEA. V lost 5 bases and J lost 5, with 15 bases in between. CDR3 nucleotide sequence: TGCAGCGTTCAACAGGGATTCGGGACTGAAGCTTTCTTT. Protein sequence: CSVQQGFGTEAFF.

This clonotype was recorded many times. The chain joins TRBV29-1 to TRBJ2-5, with 8 bases aligning to TRBD2. V trimming: 4 bases; J trimming: 1 base; junction bases outside the gene matches: 5. Germline V gene lookup returns CDR1 SQVTM and CDR2 ANQGSEA. The CDR3 has 14 amino acids. The CDR3 DNA follows: TGCAGCGTTGCGAGCGGGAGCCGCCAAGAGACCCAGTACTTC. Protein sequence: CSVASGSRQETQYF.